This TCR beta chain was sequenced for a study of shared clonotypes between healthy human individuals. For the study at large: The people who gave samples were a couple of women and a few men aged 18 to 49. Study-level findings and limits: As a rule, naive subsets had a larger estimated richness than memory subsets. Donor scarcity curtailed the genetic and exposure-history diversity represented herein. Deeper or shallower sequencing was expected to change how clonotypes are shared among donors.

CD45RO-negative, CCR7-positively selected cells formed the naive CD8 fraction, excluding terminally differentiated effector memory CD45RA+ cells. A word on this clone: The antigen is not known.

Method: immunoSEQ multiplex PCR; TCRdb's copy keeps in-frame clones and lacks some. Here the sample spans more than 2 million clones, less than 95% being singletons. The CDR3 loop spans 14 amino acids. Per the germline V gene, CDR1 is WNHNN and CDR2 is SYGVQD (reference sequence). Between the trimmed V and J ends, which lost 6 bases and 4 bases, there was a span of 10 bases. This receptor was obtained from a man aged 18-30 years in good health. The J gene is TRBJ1-6, the V gene TRBV10-1; D unclear. Sequenced: naive CD8+ T cells sorted from blood. The CDR3 spells CASSADGYNSPLHF. CDR3 nucleotides: TGCGCCAGCAGCGCGGACGGTTATAATTCACCCCTCCACTTT.